This T cell receptor beta chain was recovered during a study of memory CD4+ T cells and cytomegalovirus serostatus (dated by TCRdb to about 2019). About the full investigation: The cohort comprised around 35 healthy Belgian adults, 9 CMV seropositive and some 24 CMV seronegative. CD4+ memory TCRbeta repertoires of a Belgian cohort with known cytomegalovirus serostatus were sequenced in order to replicate a published TCR-based CMV serostatus classifier.

A remark on this clone: Its target antigen remains unknown. The record has no base qualities; no much larger clone is one base away.

CDR1 MNHNY and CDR2 SVGAGI are derived from the germline V gene (reference sequence). The CDR3 spans 14 residues, from the cysteine through the phenylalanine. Kept here is only the CDR3 DNA, which spans 42 bases and is read in frame from base 1. The germline V end is reduced by 8 bases and the J end by 1 base; junction bases left unmatched: 6. The Quick-DNA Microprep Kit was used to extract genomic DNA from the sorted cells. Amplification of TCRbeta DNA was done with the immunoSEQ hsTCRbeta kit, following the protocol from the manufacturer. An Illumina MiSeq instrument was used to sequence the TCRbeta libraries. Under the source paper's analysis protocol: Following removal of out-of-frame sequences, 2 million to 2.5 million distinct TCRbeta sequences were retained, with an average of around 67,000 per individual. Two values were used to score each individual: the count of about 150 previously reported CMV-associated TCRbeta sequences and the total count of productive distinct TCRbeta sequences. A beta-binomial model was reimplemented in Python, and random forests from scikit-learn, run with default parameters, were trained on data from the US cohort. Classifier performance on the Belgian cohort was summarized as median AUC with percentile confidence intervals calculated over 10,000 bootstrap iterations. TCRdb took this table from immuneACCESS and kept in-frame rearrangements with V and J called. Such tables lack part of the clones; where checked against another copy, unresolved V genes explain under half of the gap, and the rest is unexplained. For V, J and clone size, that table is used; D and trimming come from the DNA. This sample has approximately 40,000 clones in its table, and approximately 80% of those were observed once. The ten largest clones take up 0.55% to 0.6% of the sample.

Single viable CD3+CD4+CD8-CD45RO+ cells were sorted as memory CD4+ T cells on a FACSAria II. To determine CMV serostatus, a Roche Elecsys assay was used that detects serum IgG against CMV pp150, pp28, p38 and p52. After the samples were thawed, total CD4+ T cells were enriched through positive selection using CD4 magnetic microbeads. The samples came from a separate study whose specific focus was interrogating the CD4+ T cell memory repertoire. Peripheral blood mononuclear cells were isolated and cryopreserved following standard operating procedures; serum was stored at -80 °C. The staining relied on CD3-PerCP (BW264/56), CD4-APC (RPA-T4), CD45RO-PE (UCHT1) and CD8-Pacific Orange (3B5) antibodies, and Sytox blue was used to exclude non-viable cells. The investigation overall reported the following: Only CD4+CD45RO+ memory cells were sequenced, in contrast to the original study, in which naive and memory CD4+ and CD8+ populations were covered. A median bootstrapped AUC of 0.95 with a 95% CI of 0.76-1.00 was achieved on the Belgian cohort by the original-framework classifier. The results were read as suggesting that the CMV-associated TCR signature is, for the most part, present in the CD4+ memory repertoire. CMV serostatus prediction reached a median bootstrapped AUC of around 0.95 with the original framework and 0.9 to 0.93 with a US-trained random forest. Among the 150 to 200 previously reported CMV-associated TCRbeta sequences, some 62 showed up in the CD4+ memory repertoires, with each one found in between one and five individuals.

Sequencing was performed on memory CD4+ T cells from blood. Rearrangement joined TRBV6-6 to TRBJ2-7; TRBD2 agrees with 9 junctional bases. This TCR derives from an adult in good health and CMV-seronegative. CDR3 sequence: CASASTSGSYEQYF. The nucleotides are TGTGCCAGCGCTAGTACTAGCGGGTCCTACGAGCAGTACTTC.